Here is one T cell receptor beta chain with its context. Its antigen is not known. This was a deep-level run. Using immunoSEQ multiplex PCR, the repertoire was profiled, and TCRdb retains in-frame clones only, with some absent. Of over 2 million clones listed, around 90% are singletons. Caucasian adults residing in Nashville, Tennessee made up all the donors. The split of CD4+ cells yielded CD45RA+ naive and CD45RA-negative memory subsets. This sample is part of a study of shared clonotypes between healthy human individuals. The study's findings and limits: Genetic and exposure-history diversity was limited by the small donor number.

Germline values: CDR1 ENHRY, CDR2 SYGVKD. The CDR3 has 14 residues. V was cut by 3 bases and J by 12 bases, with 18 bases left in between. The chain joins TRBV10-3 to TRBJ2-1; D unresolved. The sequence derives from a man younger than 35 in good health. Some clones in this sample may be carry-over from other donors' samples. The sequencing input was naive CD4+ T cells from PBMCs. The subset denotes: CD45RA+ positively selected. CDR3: CAISDPVPSDGQFF. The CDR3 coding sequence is TGTGCCATCAGTGATCCCGTCCCGAGCGACGGGCAGTTCTTC.